This TCR beta chain is drawn from a study of sequential checkpoint blockade in melanoma (dated by TCRdb to 2018 to 2020). Broadly, across the study: Patients were assigned by 1:1 randomization to either first-line nivolumab followed by ipilimumab (arm A) or ipilimumab followed by nivolumab (arm B). Both trial sequences were followed by maintenance nivolumab. Broad study findings and their caveats: The model for predicting response that combines TCR metrics with mutation burden needs to be validated in larger, independent patient cohorts.

This clone has just one count. The clone's antigen remains unknown. Base quality data are lacking; no much larger clone is found one base away. The immunoSEQ Assay was used to immunosequence TCRbeta CDR3 regions from genomic DNA. Before high-throughput sequencing, the genomic DNA was amplified using bias-controlled multiplex PCR. The authors processed their data as follows. To quantify the absolute abundance of each unique TCRbeta CDR3 region, the sequences were collapsed and filtered. Clonality, defined as 1 minus Pielou's evenness, was calculated using productive rearrangements only. Clones with significantly greater frequencies in on-treatment versus baseline samples were identified using a previously published method. The source is immuneACCESS, and TCRdb retained only in-frame sequences with V and J called. Part of the clones is not carried over; for the studies checked, unresolved V genes explain less than half of this, and the remainder is unexplained. The V and J calls and the clone size are those of that table, but D and trimming were determined from the DNA. Here the sample has 15,000 to 20,000 clones; around two thirds occur a single time. Approximately 20% of the sample is taken by the ten largest.

Per the publication, the treatment or condition label means: randomized to nivolumab then ipilimumab (arm A) or the reverse (arm B). No trial patient had received prior DNA-damaging chemotherapy. Thawed PBMCs were sorted on a FACS Aria II flow cytometer to isolate live CD3+CD8+ cells negative for CD19 and CD56. CheckMate 064, a randomized, open-label phase II trial of sequential checkpoint blockade, was the source of the samples, all of which came from patients with melanoma. Leukapheresis was used to collect peripheral blood mononuclear cells, which were then purified with Ficoll-Paque and frozen in human serum with roughly 9.8% DMSO. Purity of sorted blood CD3+CD8+ cells was verified at >98% immediately after sorting, followed by DNA extraction. The clonotype was recovered from a human donor with melanoma. This material consisted of CD8+ T cells sorted from blood (inferred from file names), taken from a patient given nivolumab and ipilimumab in sequence.

The CDR3 corresponds to CASRLGTDTGELFF. The DNA sequence is as follows: TGCGCCAGCAGACTAGGTACCGACACCGGGGAGCTGTTTTTT. The chain was built from TRBV10-1 and TRBJ2-2, with TRBD2 perhaps the D gene, on 5 matching bases. From a lookup of the germline V gene (reference sequence), CDR1 and CDR2 are WNHNN and SYGVQD. Counted from cysteine to phenylalanine, this CDR3 has 14 amino acids. Only the CDR3 part of the read is kept: 42 bases, read in frame from the first base. Relative to germline, V is 6 bases shorter and J is 3 bases shorter, with 11 bases between their ends.